The 24 T cell receptor delta chains given below trace back to one sample, sequenced in a study of gammadelta T cells in human blood. TCRdb fed the RT-PCR reads into CATT to redo clone calling. The sample carries about 290 delta-chain clones, 45% to 55% recorded once. Sequenced: non-Vgamma9Vdelta2 gamma-delta T cells from cord blood. The receptors come from a newborn.

Comments on this clone: TCRdb's listed protein matches a much larger clone and diverges from this DNA's translation at residue 9, likely through a read error; the protein shown comes from the DNA. This rearrangement joins TRDV2 to TRDJ2, with TRDD3 matching over 7 bases. The germline V gene encodes CDR1 GEAIGNYY and CDR2 EKD. The CDR3 is 17 residues long. Losses at the gene ends were 4 bases for V and 4 bases for J; bases not matched to a gene: 14. The CDR3 coding sequence is TGTGCCTGTGATTCTTTACTGGGGTATACGGGGACAGCACAACTCTTCTTT. It yields the protein CACDSLLGYTGTAQLFF.

This clone was seen a handful of times. It is likely a read error: a sequence one base away is far more abundant. The same CDR3 also results from other DNA sequences found in this sample. V is TRDV2 and J is TRDJ2, with 9 bases fitting TRDD3. This CDR3 comprises 17 residues. Per the germline V gene, CDR1 is GEAIGNYY and CDR2 is EKD. The ends lost 4 bases at V and 4 bases at J; junction bases unmatched: 12. In DNA, the CDR3 is TGTGCCTGTGATTCTTTACTAGGGGATACGGGGACAGCACAACTCTTCTTT. Protein: CACDSLLGDTGTAQLFF.

The sample holds a few counts of this clone. For this DNA, TCRdb reports the protein of a much larger clone, which diverges at residue 10, most likely from a read error; the protein presented here is translated directly from the DNA. The chain employs TRDV1 and TRDJ1; maybe TRDD3 (5 bases). The CDR3 spans 15 residues. V was trimmed by 2 bases and J by 3 bases, leaving 13 bases between them. Germline CDR1 reads TSWWSYY; CDR2 reads QGS. CDR3 coding DNA: TGTGCTCTTGGGGAAGGTCGGGGAAGCGCCGATAAACTCATCTTT. Its translation is CALGEGRGSADKLIF.

This clone was counted between two and nine times. A far bigger clonotype differs at one base, so this is likely a read error. Other DNA variants within this sample encode the same CDR3. The chain uses TRAV38-2/DV8 and TRDJ1; the match to TRDD3 covers 9 bases. From germline, CDR1 is TSESDYY and CDR2 QEAYKQQN. The V and J ends lost 7 bases and 3 bases, in that order; junction bases with no gene match: 19. This CDR3 has 18 residues. The CDR3 region has the DNA TGTGCTTATCAGTCCCCTAGGGGATACGCGGGGATGGCCGATAAACTCATCTTT. This sequence encodes CAYQSPRGYAGMADKLIF.

Worth noting for this clone: The protein in TCRdb stems from a much larger clone and differs at residue 3 from this DNA's translation, likely a read error; here the protein is translated from the DNA. Additional DNA sequences in this sample encode the identical CDR3. The rearrangement links TRDV3 to TRDJ1; 7 nucleotides match TRDD3. The CDR3 spans 15 residues. Germline V CDR1 and CDR2: TVYSNPD, GDNSRS (reference sequence). V was clipped by 3 bases and J by 0 bases; unmatched bases: 10. CDR3 sequence reads: CALNPPGDYTDKLIF. The DNA for the CDR3 is TGTGCCTTGAATCCCCCGGGGGATTACACCGATAAACTCATCTTT.

With regard to this clone: A read error likely explains this, since a far larger clone differs by one base. The chain joins TRDV1 to TRDJ1, with 8 bases matching TRDD3. This CDR3 spans 24 amino acids. J was trimmed by 0 bases and V by 2 bases; bases with no gene match: 29. CDR1 TSWWSYY and CDR2 QGS come from the germline V gene. This chain's CDR3 is CALGEGSQPPGDICKKGDTDKLIF. As DNA, the CDR3 is TGTGCTCTTGGGGAAGGTTCCCAGCCCCCGGGGGATATATGTAAAAAGGGGGACACCGATAAACTCATCTTT.

About this clone: The TCRdb record carries a much larger clone's protein, which differs from this DNA's translation at residue 9; a read error is the likely cause, and the protein listed here is the DNA translation. This chain joins TRAV38-2/DV8 and TRDJ1; weak D call: TRDD3 (6 bases). V gave up 7 bases and J gave up 3 bases, with 28 bases separating them. CDR1 is TSESDYY, CDR2 QEAYKQQN, per germline. The length of the CDR3 is 18 residues. DNA of the CDR3: TGTGCTTATCAGTCCCCTCGGGGATGCGCGGGGATGGCCGATAAACTCATCTTT. Its protein product is CAYQSPRGCAGMADKLIF.

The rearrangement links TRDV2 to TRDJ1; D unresolved. CDR1 and CDR2 (germline): GEAIGNYY, EKD. Deletions cut 2 bases from V and 0 bases from J, with 18 bases between. This CDR3 is built from 17 residues. CDR3 nucleotide sequence: TGTGCCTGTGACATGGTACTTGGGAGGAGGGACACCGATAAACTCATCTTT. It yields the protein CACDMVLGRRDTDKLIF.

The count of this clone is one. The TCRdb record carries a much larger clone's protein, which differs from this DNA's translation at residue 8; a read error is the likely cause, and the protein listed here is the DNA translation. The chain links TRDV3 to TRDJ1; D possibly corresponds to TRDD3 (5 bases). The V and J ends lost 1 base and 0 bases respectively, with 15 bases between them. Germline V gene lookup returns CDR1 TVYSNPD and CDR2 GDNSRS (reference sequence). This CDR3 has 15 residues. The CDR3 region is CAFNPPGGYTDKLIF. DNA for the CDR3: TGTGCCTTTAATCCCCCGGGGGGTTACACCGATAAACTCATCTTT. Supplemented by reference TRDV3 and TRDJ1, the full variable domain reads CDKVTQSSPDQTVASGSEVVLLCTYDTVYSNPDLFWYRIRPDYSFQFVFYGDNSRSEGADFTQGRFSVKHILTQKAFHLVISPVRTEDSATYYCAFNPPGGYTDKLIFGKGTRVTVEP.

This clone has a handful of counts. A far larger clone is just one base off, so this is likely a read error. Distinct nucleotide sequences in the sample also encode this CDR3. The chain is built from TRDV1 and TRDJ3, with a weak D call TRDD3 (8 bases). Germline V lookup: CDR1 TSWWSYY, CDR2 QGS. This CDR3 region has 21 residues. Trimming pared 6 bases from V and 2 bases from J, leaving 26 bases between. CDR3 DNA: TGTGCTCTTGGAGACCATTCCTACGTGAAGGGGATACCCTGGGACACCCGACAGATGTTTTTC. Protein sequence: CALGDHSYVKGIPWDTRQMFF.

About this clone itself: A far more abundant clone sits one base away, making this likely a read error. Other DNA sequences in this sample translate to the same CDR3. The chain joins TRDV1 to TRDJ3, with D possibly TRDD3 on 8 matching bases. The CDR3 covers 21 residues. CDR1 and CDR2 from the germline V gene are TSWWSYY and QGS. The chain's CDR3 is CALGDHSYVKGIPWDTRQMFF. In nucleotides, the CDR3 is TGTGCTCTTGGGGACCATTCCTACGTGAAGGGGATACCCTGGGACACCCGACAAATGTTTTTC.

This clone was seen only a few times. A far larger clone differs by one base, so this is likely a read error. This chain links TRDV3 with TRDJ1; 12 bases match TRDD3. Germline CDR1 and CDR2: TVYSNPD and GDNSRS (reference sequence). The V segment lost 3 bases and the J segment 0 bases; nucleotides outside the gene matches: 26. The CDR3 extends over 22 amino acids. CDR3 coding DNA: TGTGCCTTAGTCTTCCCTCAACCTCCAAACGTACTGGGGGATACAAACACCGATAAACTCATCTTT. Amino acid sequence: CALVFPQPPNVLGDTNTDKLIF.

There are a few counts of this clone. It differs at one base from a far larger clone, so likely a read error. This sample also contains other DNA sequences that code for the same CDR3. The chain combines TRDV1 with TRDJ1, with 9 bases that match TRDD3. This CDR3 is built from 23 residues. Unmatched junction bases numbered 27, after V lost 3 bases and J lost 1 base. Germline CDR1 reads TSWWSYY; CDR2 reads QGS. The CDR3 reads CALGDPGGGTAGGWIVGTDKLIF. In DNA, the CDR3 is TGTGCTCTTGGGGACCCCGGTGGAGGTACTGCTGGGGGATGGATCGTTGGCACCGATAAACTCATCTTT.

In this sample, this clone turned up a few times. This likely came from a read error, as a far larger clone is one base away. Other nucleotide sequences in the sample specify the same CDR3. J is TRDJ2 and V is TRDV2, with 12 bases matching TRDD3. Losses at the gene ends were 4 bases for V and 4 bases for J; bases not matched to a gene: 9. This CDR3 has 17 residues. Germline V lookup: CDR1 GEAIGNYY, CDR2 EKD. Here the CDR3 reads CACDSLLGDTGTAQLFF. The CDR3 bases are TGTGCCTGTGATTCTTTACTGGGGGATACAGGGACAGCACAACTCTTCTTT.

Worth noting for this clone: TCRdb's protein, taken from a much larger clone, differs from this DNA's translation at residue 4, likely owing to a read error; the protein displayed comes from the DNA. Additional DNA sequences in this sample encode the identical CDR3. The chain recombines TRDV2 with TRDJ2; TRDD3 aligns across 13 bases. The CDR3 is made up of 17 amino acids. The V gene's germline CDR1 is GEAIGNYY and CDR2 EKD. The V and J ends lost 4 bases and 4 bases, in that order; junction bases with no gene match: 8. CDR3 region: CACESLLGDTGTAQLFF. The DNA of the CDR3 is TGTGCCTGTGAATCTTTACTGGGGGATACGGGGACAGCACAACTCTTCTTT.

On this clone itself: A far larger clone differs by one base, so this is likely a read error. The chain joins TRDV1 to TRDJ1; 10 positions match TRDD3. Germline lookup yields CDR1 TSWWSYY and CDR2 QGS. This CDR3 has 17 residues. The CDR3 loop reads CAPGDGTLGGGYAQLIF. The CDR3 DNA reads TGTGCTCCTGGGGACGGAACCCTCGGAGGGGGATACGCACAACTCATCTTT.

This clone is labeled hyperexpanded. The same CDR3 is also encoded by other DNA sequences in this sample. The chain carries TRDV1 and TRDJ1, with 8 bases that match TRDD3. Germline V gene sequence: CDR1 TSWWSYY, CDR2 QGS. V was pared by 3 bases and J by 2 bases, with 20 bases of the junction left unmatched. The CDR3 runs 20 residues. The CDR3 nucleotides read TGTGCTCTTGGGGAGTTCTTCCCTCGATCGACAGTGGGGGATACCGATAAACTCATCTTT. It encodes CALGEFFPRSTVGDTDKLIF.

This clone came up a few times. The J gene is TRDJ1, the V gene TRDV1; TRDD3 agrees at 10 bases. The CDR3 is made up of 20 amino acids. V lost 1 base and J lost 0; bases outside the gene matches: 14. The germline gives CDR1 TSWWSYY, CDR2 QGS. CDR3 sequence (DNA): TGTGCTCTTGGGGAACCTCTACCTACGTTACTGGGGGATGACACCGATAAACTCATCTTT. Residues: CALGEPLPTLLGDDTDKLIF.

The chain couples TRDV3 to TRDJ1; 9 bases match TRDD3. This CDR3 region has 20 residues. CDR1 and CDR2 (germline): TVYSNPD, GDNSRS (reference sequence). The trim removed 3 bases at V and 4 bases at J, leaving 27 bases unmatched. CDR3 bases: TGTGCCTTAGCCTTCCCTCAACCTCCAAACGTACTGGGGGAAAGCGATAAACTCATCTTT. Encoded protein: CALAFPQPPNVLGESDKLIF. The full variable domain, rest sourced from reference TRDV3 and TRDJ1, is CDKVTQSSPDQTVASGSEVVLLCTYDTVYSNPDLFWYRIRPDYSFQFVFYGDNSRSEGADFTQGRFSVKHILTQKAFHLVISPVRTEDSATYYCALAFPQPPNVLGESDKLIFGKGTRVTVEP.

As for this clone: This DNA translates differently at residue 3 from the TCRdb protein, which is that of a much larger clone; a read error is likely, and the protein shown is the DNA's own translation. The chain has TRDV2 and TRDJ2; 13 bases agree with TRDD3. After removal of 7 bases from V and 4 bases from J, the junction contained 11 bases not matched to a gene. Germline V CDR1 and CDR2: GEAIGNYY, EKD. This CDR3 spans 17 amino acids. The CDR3 region is CAWDSLLGDTGTAQLFF. CDR3 bases: TGTGCCTGGGATTCTTTACTGGGGGATACGGGGACAGCACAACTCTTCTTT.

This clone occurred a few times. A far larger clone is one nucleotide away, so this likely arose from a read error. The rearrangement joins TRAV38-2/DV8 to TRDJ1; 8 bases agree with TRDD3. CDR1 is TSESDYY and CDR2 is QEAYKQQN in the germline V gene. The trim removed 7 bases at V and 3 bases at J, leaving 20 bases unmatched. The CDR3 spans 18 residues. The CDR3 is CAYQSPRGYTGMADKLIF. The CDR3 region has the DNA TGTGCTTATCAGTCCCCTCGGGGATACACGGGGATGGCCGATAAACTCATCTTT.

In regard to this clone: A far larger clone is one nucleotide away, so this likely arose from a read error. This CDR3 is also generated by other DNA sequences in the sample. The chain carries TRDV1 and TRDJ3; perhaps TRDD3 as D (8 bases). There are 21 residues in the CDR3. Germline values: CDR1 TSWWSYY, CDR2 QGS. The CDR3 nucleotides are TGTGCTCTTGGGGACCATTCCTACGTGAAGGGGATACCCTGGGACACCCGTCAGATGTTTTTC. Translation: CALGDHSYVKGIPWDTRQMFF.

This clone was seen only once. The protein in TCRdb stems from a much larger clone and differs at residue 3 from this DNA's translation, likely a read error; here the protein is translated from the DNA. The chain employs TRAV38-2/DV8 and TRDJ1, with 9 nucleotides matching TRDD3. V was clipped by 10 bases and J by 3 bases; unmatched bases: 22. Per germline, CDR1 TSESDYY and CDR2 QEAYKQQN. This CDR3 has 18 residues. In DNA, the CDR3 is TGTGCTCATCAGTCCCCTCGGGGATACGCGGGGATGGCCGATAAACTCATCTTT. This gives the protein CAHQSPRGYAGMADKLIF.

As regards this clone: TCRdb's entry gives the protein of a much larger clone, which mismatches this DNA's translation at residue 4, likely from a read error; the protein reported here is translated from the DNA. The chain combines TRDV2 with TRDJ2; 13 bases are a match to TRDD3. There are 17 residues in the CDR3. The V gene end was trimmed by 5 bases and the J gene end by 4 bases; junction bases not matched to a gene: 9. Per germline, CDR1 GEAIGNYY and CDR2 EKD. In DNA form, the CDR3 reads TGTGCCTGTGTTTCTTTACTGGGGGATACGGGGACAGCACAACTCTTCTTT. Translated: CACVSLLGDTGTAQLFF.